This entry lists 24 T cell receptor beta chains sequenced from one sample in a study of T-cell reconstitution after alpha-beta-depleted transplantation in children. Unique molecular identifiers were used in preparing the TCRbeta library. TCRdb redid the calling of the PCR reads with MiXCR, one entry per CDR3 protein. Of some 840,000 distinct CDR3 sequences in the sample, 15% to 20% were seen once. The starting material was PBMCs, mostly from graft donor cells, obtained 360 days after TCRalphabeta/CD19-depleted stem cell transplant. The receptor set was obtained from a male patient between 10 and 17 years old who had a stem cell transplant for acute lymphoblastic leukemia, so the T cells may come from the graft donor.

At least ten counts were recorded for this clonotype. CDR3 nucleotide sequence: TGCAGTGCTAGACCCCCATTCACCGGGGAGCTGTTTTTT. It codes for CSARPPFTGELFF. The J gene is TRBJ2-2, the V gene TRBV20-1; no reliable D call. This CDR3 spans 13 amino acids. Germline-derived CDR1 and CDR2 are DFQATT and SNEGSKA (reference sequence). The germline V and J ends were trimmed by 2 bases and 4 bases, with 8 bases remaining between them.

This clonotype has a handful of counts. The chain joins TRBV5-1 to TRBJ1-6, with a tentative D call TRBD1 (5 bases). This CDR3 contains 15 residues. The germline CDR1 and CDR2 sequences are SGHRS and YFSETQ. The V and J ends lost 4 bases and 11 bases respectively, with 19 bases between them. The CDR3 sequence is CASSGTGLRLAPLHF. CDR3 nucleotides: TGCGCCAGCAGCGGTACGGGACTGCGTCTGGCACCCCTCCACTTT.

The rearrangement links TRBV15 to TRBJ2-7; 9 nucleotides align to TRBD2. CDR1 and CDR2 from the germline V gene are LNHNV and YYDKDF (reference sequence). There are 16 residues in the CDR3. Losses at the gene ends were 0 bases for V and 5 bases for J; bases not matched to a gene: 8. Here the CDR3 DNA reads TGTGCCACCAGCAGAGATAGACTAGCGGTGTCCCACGAGCAGTACTTC. Residues: CATSRDRLAVSHEQYF.

The V gene is TRBV20-1, the J gene TRBJ2-1, with a weak D call TRBD2 (7 bases). The V gene lost 0 bases and the J gene lost 1 base, with 16 bases spanning the gap. Germline V gene data show CDR1 as DFQATT and CDR2 as SNEGSKA (reference sequence). This CDR3 has 17 residues. DNA for the CDR3: TGCAGTGCTAGAGATCGGGGGCGGCGGGAGTCCTACAATGAGCAGTTCTTC. As protein: CSARDRGRRESYNEQFF.

The rearrangement links TRBV28 to TRBJ1-5, with D unresolved. The CDR3 runs to 14 residues. The V end lost 7 bases, the J end lost 0 bases, and 10 bases lay between the germline ends. The V gene's germline CDR1 is MDHEN and CDR2 SYDVKM. In DNA form, the CDR3 reads TGTGCCAGCACCCAGGTCCCTAGCAATCAGCCCCAGCATTTT. Protein product: CASTQVPSNQPQHF.

This clonotype was counted once. The chain links TRBV20-1 to TRBJ2-2; TRBD2 agrees at 9 bases. CDR3 length: 16 residues. Trimming at V came to 2 bases and at J to 4 bases, leaving 8 bases not matched to a gene. CDR1 and CDR2 (germline): DFQATT, SNEGSKA (reference sequence). CDR3 amino acids: CSARLAGMAITGELFF. The CDR3 DNA reads as TGCAGTGCTAGACTAGCGGGGATGGCGATCACCGGGGAGCTGTTTTTT.

This clonotype turned up a few times. The V and J genes are TRBV15 and TRBJ2-5; D remains unclear. The ends were cut back, 1 base at V and 0 bases at J, with 3 bases in the middle. Germline V lookup: CDR1 LNHNV, CDR2 YYDKDF (reference sequence). CDR3 length: 13 amino acids. The CDR3 DNA follows: TGTGCCACCAGCAGAGGGTACCAAGAGACCCAGTACTTC. As protein: CATSRGYQETQYF.

This clonotype was seen a handful of times. The chain has TRBV5-1 and TRBJ2-1; the D is unclear. Germline CDR1 and CDR2: SGHRS and YFSETQ. Trimming took off 2 bases at V and 1 base at J, with 7 bases between the two ends. The CDR3 sequence is 14 residues long. The CDR3 spells CASSFSISYNEQFF. For the CDR3, the DNA is TGCGCCAGCAGCTTTTCTATATCCTACAATGAGCAGTTCTTC.

The sample holds a few counts of this clonotype. The chain uses TRBV5-1 and TRBJ2-4; a weak D match, TRBD1 (6 bases). Trimming pared 4 bases from V and 1 base from J, leaving 9 bases between. CDR1 and CDR2 from the germline V gene are SGHRS and YFSETQ. CDR3 length equals 14 residues. The CDR3 region has the DNA TGCGCCAGCAGCGCAGACAGGGCCAAAAACATTCAGTACTTC. It codes for CASSADRAKNIQYF.

In this sample, this clonotype turned up a few times. V is TRBV11-2 and J is TRBJ2-7, with no clear D. The V gene lost 2 bases and the J gene lost 5 bases, with 10 bases spanning the gap. This CDR3 has 13 amino acids. Germline V gene lookup returns CDR1 SGHAT and CDR2 FQNNGV. CDR3 loop: CASSLFVGNEQYF. The CDR3 DNA is TGTGCCAGCAGCTTATTTGTGGGCAACGAGCAGTACTTC.

The V and J genes are TRBV3-1 and TRBJ2-1; no clear D gene. Germline CDR1 and CDR2: LGHDT and YNNKEL (reference sequence). V lost 8 bases and J lost 5, with 13 bases in between. The CDR3 loop spans 13 amino acids. The CDR3 sequence is CASGLRRHNEQFF. CDR3 coding DNA: TGTGCCAGCGGTCTACGACGACACAATGAGCAGTTCTTC.

Only a few counts were recorded for this clonotype. V usage is TRBV6-1 and J usage is TRBJ2-3; D is perhaps TRBD2 (6 bases). The germline gives CDR1 MNHNS, CDR2 SASEGT. Trimming took 1 base from V and 3 from J, leaving 8 bases between them. This CDR3 is 14 amino acids long. CDR3 DNA: TGTGCCAGCAGTGAAGGGGCGGGAACAGATACGCAGTATTTT. This codes for CASSEGAGTDTQYF.

There are a few counts of this clonotype. This chain uses TRBV20-1 with TRBJ2-1, with a tentative D call TRBD1 (6 bases). Germline V gene data show CDR1 as DFQATT and CDR2 as SNEGSKA (reference sequence). Trimming left V 5 bases short and J 9 bases short, with 23 bases between. CDR3 length equals 15 residues. CDR3 in amino acids: CSAGKQGFLLAEQFF. In DNA form, the CDR3 reads TGCAGTGCTGGCAAACAGGGTTTCTTGCTAGCTGAGCAGTTCTTC.

This clonotype was seen only a few times. The chain joins TRBV7-8 to TRBJ2-1; possibly TRBD2 for D (5 bases). Germline CDR1 reads SGHVS; CDR2 reads FQNEAQ. V shed 0 bases and J shed 6 bases, with 15 bases lying between them. The length of the CDR3 is 16 residues. The chain's CDR3 is CASSLAASLPSNEQFF. As DNA, the CDR3 is TGTGCCAGCAGCTTAGCGGCTAGCCTGCCCAGCAATGAGCAGTTCTTC.

The chain has TRBV7-2 and TRBJ1-2; D is unclear. Germline CDR1 reads SGHTA; CDR2 reads FQGNSA. V gave up 1 base and J gave up 4 bases, with 19 bases separating them. This CDR3 has 17 residues. The chain's CDR3 is CASSLVGPGVNSYGYTF. CDR3 nucleotides: TGTGCCAGCAGCTTAGTCGGACCAGGAGTGAACTCCTATGGCTACACCTTC.

The V and J genes are TRBV9 and TRBJ2-3, with D perhaps TRBD1 (7 bases). Germline V CDR1 and CDR2: SGDLS, YYNGEE. The germline V and J ends were trimmed by 0 bases and 3 bases, with 14 bases remaining between them. The CDR3 runs to 16 residues. In DNA, the CDR3 is TGTGCCAGCAGCGTAGCAGGGGGGTCCCCAACAGATACGCAGTATTTT. This sequence encodes CASSVAGGSPTDTQYF.

This sequence joins TRBV5-1 and TRBJ2-1, with 9 bases aligning to TRBD2. Germline trimming cut 4 bases from V and 4 bases from J; bases unmatched to any gene: 9. The germline V gene encodes CDR1 SGHRS and CDR2 YFSETQ. The length of the CDR3 is 16 residues. The CDR3 DNA reads as TGCGCCAGCAGCCCAACCGGGACTAGCTCTTACAATGAGCAGTTCTTC. Translating it yields CASSPTGTSSYNEQFF. The complete variable domain, with remaining parts taken from reference TRBV5-1 and TRBJ2-1, reads KAGVTQTPRYLIKTRGQQVTLSCSPISGHRSVSWYQQTPGQGLQFLFEYFSETQRNKGNFPGRFSGRQFSNSRSEMNVSTLELGDSALYLCASSPTGTSSYNEQFFGPGTRLTVL.

V usage is TRBV9 and J usage is TRBJ2-3, with 7 bases identical to TRBD2. The germline V gene encodes CDR1 SGDLS and CDR2 YYNGEE. V was pared by 4 bases and J by 5 bases, with 10 bases of the junction left unmatched. This CDR3 has 15 amino acids. CDR3 in amino acids: CASSLFREVVDTQYF. DNA for the CDR3: TGTGCCAGCAGCCTATTTCGGGAGGTGGTAGATACGCAGTATTTT. The complete variable domain, with remaining parts taken from reference TRBV9 and TRBJ2-3, reads DSGVTQTPKHLITATGQRVTLRCSPRSGDLSVYWYQQSLDQGLQFLIQYYNGEERAKGNILERFSAQQFPDLHSELNLSSLELGDSALYFCASSLFREVVDTQYFGPGTRLTVL.

The V gene is TRBV5-5, the J gene TRBJ2-1, with 13 positions matching TRBD2. Looked up from germline, CDR1 is SGHKS and CDR2 is YYEKEE (reference sequence). The CDR3 sequence is 16 residues long. V was pared by 1 base and J by 4 bases, with 2 bases of the junction left unmatched. DNA of the CDR3: TGTGCCAGCAGCTTGTGGGGACTAGCGGGGTACAATGAGCAGTTCTTC. It encodes CASSLWGLAGYNEQFF.

The rearrangement uses TRBV7-3 and TRBJ2-1; no clear D. This CDR3 region has 15 residues. CDR1 and CDR2 (germline): SGHTA, FQGTGA. Trimming took 2 bases from V and 6 from J, leaving 14 bases between them. CDR3: CASSLSPRSGNEQFF. The CDR3 coding sequence is TGTGCCAGCAGCTTATCCCCAAGGAGTGGCAATGAGCAGTTCTTC.

This clonotype was counted between two and nine times. The rearrangement links TRBV24-1 to TRBJ2-1, with D hard to call. Trimming cost V 2 bases and J 3 bases, with 10 bases left between them. The germline V gene has CDR1 KGHDR and CDR2 SFDVKD. CDR3 size: 15 residues. In DNA, the CDR3 is TGTGCCACCAGTGATTCTCGGGCCTACTACAATGAGCAGTTCTTC. Residues: CATSDSRAYYNEQFF.

Here the CDR3 reads CASSPYYPESGTGELFF. For the CDR3, the DNA is TGCGCCAGCAGCCCTTATTACCCCGAGTCGGGGACCGGGGAGCTGTTTTTT. The rearrangement links TRBV4-1 to TRBJ2-2; a weak D match, TRBD2 (5 bases). The CDR3 is made up of 17 amino acids. Germline CDR1 is MGHRA and CDR2 is YSYEKL. Trimming cost V 4 bases and J 5 bases, with 20 bases left between them.

The CDR3 loop reads CAISEPFRGRHYNEQFF. CDR3 in DNA: TGTGCCATCAGTGAGCCCTTTCGCGGGAGGCACTACAATGAGCAGTTCTTC. The chain couples TRBV10-3 to TRBJ2-1; 8 nucleotides match TRBD2. V lost 2 bases to trimming and J lost 3 bases; unmatched junction nucleotides: 9. This CDR3 has 17 amino acids. Germline V gene data show CDR1 as ENHRY and CDR2 as SYGVKD.

The J gene is TRBJ2-5, the V gene TRBV3-1; 8 bases map to TRBD2. V shed 2 bases, J shed 5 bases, and the junction held 7 bases outside the gene matches. The CDR3 covers 15 residues. In germline, CDR1 is LGHDT, CDR2 YNNKEL (reference sequence). Here the CDR3 reads CASSQPGGAEETQYF. CDR3 coding DNA: TGTGCCAGCAGCCAACCGGGAGGGGCAGAGGAGACCCAGTACTTC.